The TCR beta chain described here comes from a study of cytomegalovirus exposure and HLA in healthy donors. 60 Vbeta and 13 Jbeta primers were used in PCR. Repertoires were generated with immunoSEQ multiplex PCR, while TCRdb's copy carries only in-frame clones and drops some. Of some 180,000 clones in the sample, around 82% are singletons; the top ten hold 11% to 15%. This clone has only a few counts. What it binds is not known. General study results and limits: The study recorded 164 TCR beta chains that were cytomegalovirus-associated.

Deletions cut 4 bases from V and 1 base from J, with 19 bases between. In germline, CDR1 is SGHRS, CDR2 YFSETQ. The CDR3 loop spans 17 amino acids. Sequencing input: PBMCs. This receptor was obtained from a woman aged 25 to 39 in good health and CMV-seropositive. The chain employs TRBV5-1 and TRBJ2-3; D possibly corresponds to TRBD2 (7 bases). The CDR3 DNA is TGCGCCAGCAGCGCCTCGGCCCGGGGGGCTCGCACAGATACGCAGTATTTT. The encoded protein is CASSASARGARTDTQYF. The full variable domain, in which reference TRBV5-1 and TRBJ2-3 provide the parts outside the CDR3, is KAGVTQTPRYLIKTRGQQVTLSCSPISGHRSVSWYQQTPGQGLQFLFEYFSETQRNKGNFPGRFSGRQFSNSRSEMNVSTLELGDSALYLCASSASARGARTDTQYFGPGTRLTVL.